This T cell receptor (beta chain) stems from a study of early T cells in non-severe SARS-CoV-2 infection. The wider study: Sequencing of bulk RNA from unsorted whole blood was done, without chain pairing.

CDR3 size: 11 residues. The V end was cut by 5 bases, the J end by 8 bases, with 10 bases between. The germline gives CDR1 DFQATT, CDR2 SNEGSKA (reference sequence). Tagging with unique molecular identifiers was applied to individual cDNA molecules. Using its own MiXCR run on the 5' RACE reads, TCRdb lists one record per CDR3 protein. The sample carries tens of thousands of distinct CDR3 sequences, around 15% recorded once. The chain uses TRBV20-1 and TRBJ2-4; unclear D gene. Sequenced material: whole blood. This clonotype was sampled from an adult who was a healthcare worker with PCR-confirmed SARS-CoV-2 infection or an uninfected control (not recorded which). This CDR3 reads CSAQLLDIQYF. CDR3 DNA sequence: TGCAGTGCTCAGTTGTTGGACATTCAGTACTTC.